The TCR beta chain under discussion was sequenced for a study of technical replicates of blood from a handful of donors. The germline V and J ends were trimmed by 10 bases and 8 bases, with 15 bases remaining between them. The germline CDR1 and CDR2 sequences are LNHDA and SQIVND (reference sequence). CDR3 length: 12 amino acids. The method was immunoSEQ multiplex PCR; TCRdb's version includes in-frame clones alone and lacks a portion of them. The sample includes tens of thousands of clones, approximately 94% of them seen just once. The table lists this clone with a count of one. This rearrangement joins TRBV19 to TRBJ2-1, with a possible D match to TRBD2 (5 bases). The sequence was collected from a human donor in good health. Material: T cells isolated from PBMCs. In DNA, the CDR3 is TGTGCCACCGCTGAGGGCCACGATGAGCAGTTCTTC. As protein: CATAEGHDEQFF.